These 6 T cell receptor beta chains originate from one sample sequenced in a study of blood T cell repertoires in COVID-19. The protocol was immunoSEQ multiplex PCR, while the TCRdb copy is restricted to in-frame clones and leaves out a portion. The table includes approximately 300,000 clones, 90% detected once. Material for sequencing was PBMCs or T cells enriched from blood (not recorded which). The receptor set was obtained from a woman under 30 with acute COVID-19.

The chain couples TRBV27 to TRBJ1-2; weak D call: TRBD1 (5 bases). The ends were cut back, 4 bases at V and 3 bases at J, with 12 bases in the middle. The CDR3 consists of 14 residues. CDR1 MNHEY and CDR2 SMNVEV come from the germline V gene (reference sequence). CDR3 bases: TGTGCCAGCAGTTACGGGGGGGGATACTATGGCTACACCTTC. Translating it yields CASSYGGGYYGYTF.

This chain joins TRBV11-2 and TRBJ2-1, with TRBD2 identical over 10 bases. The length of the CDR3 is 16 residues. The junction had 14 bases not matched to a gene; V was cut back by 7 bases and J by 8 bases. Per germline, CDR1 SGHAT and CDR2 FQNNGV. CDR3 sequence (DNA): TGTGCCAGCAAATCCCGACCTAGCGGGAGTCCCCATGAGCAGTTCTTC. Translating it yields CASKSRPSGSPHEQFF.

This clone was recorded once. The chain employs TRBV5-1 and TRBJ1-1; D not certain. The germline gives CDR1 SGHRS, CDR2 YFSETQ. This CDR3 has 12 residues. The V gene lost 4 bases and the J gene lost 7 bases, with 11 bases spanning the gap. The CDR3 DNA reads TGCGCCAGCAGCGGTGCGGGGATTGAAGCTTTCTTT. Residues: CASSGAGIEAFF. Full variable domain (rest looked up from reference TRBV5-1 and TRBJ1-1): KAGVTQTPRYLIKTRGQQVTLSCSPISGHRSVSWYQQTPGQGLQFLFEYFSETQRNKGNFPGRFSGRQFSNSRSEMNVSTLELGDSALYLCASSGAGIEAFFGQGTRLTVV.

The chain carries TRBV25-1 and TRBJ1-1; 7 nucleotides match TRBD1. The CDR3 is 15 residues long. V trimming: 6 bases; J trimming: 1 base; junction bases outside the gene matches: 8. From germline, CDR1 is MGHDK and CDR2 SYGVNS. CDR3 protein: CASSSEGARNTEAFF. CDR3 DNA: TGTGCCAGCAGCTCGGAGGGGGCAAGGAACACTGAAGCTTTCTTT.

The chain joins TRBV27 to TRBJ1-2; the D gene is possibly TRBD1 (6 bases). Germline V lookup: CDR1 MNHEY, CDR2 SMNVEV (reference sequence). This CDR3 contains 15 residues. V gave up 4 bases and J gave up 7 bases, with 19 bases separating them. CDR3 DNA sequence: TGTGCCAGCAGTTCCCACAGGGATATCAGCCCTGGCTACACCTTC. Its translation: CASSSHRDISPGYTF.

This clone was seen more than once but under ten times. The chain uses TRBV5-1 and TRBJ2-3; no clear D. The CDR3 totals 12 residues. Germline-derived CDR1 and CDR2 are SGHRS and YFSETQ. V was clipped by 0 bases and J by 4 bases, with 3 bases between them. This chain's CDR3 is CASSLVADTQYF. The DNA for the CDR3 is TGCGCCAGCAGCTTGGTAGCAGATACGCAGTATTTT.